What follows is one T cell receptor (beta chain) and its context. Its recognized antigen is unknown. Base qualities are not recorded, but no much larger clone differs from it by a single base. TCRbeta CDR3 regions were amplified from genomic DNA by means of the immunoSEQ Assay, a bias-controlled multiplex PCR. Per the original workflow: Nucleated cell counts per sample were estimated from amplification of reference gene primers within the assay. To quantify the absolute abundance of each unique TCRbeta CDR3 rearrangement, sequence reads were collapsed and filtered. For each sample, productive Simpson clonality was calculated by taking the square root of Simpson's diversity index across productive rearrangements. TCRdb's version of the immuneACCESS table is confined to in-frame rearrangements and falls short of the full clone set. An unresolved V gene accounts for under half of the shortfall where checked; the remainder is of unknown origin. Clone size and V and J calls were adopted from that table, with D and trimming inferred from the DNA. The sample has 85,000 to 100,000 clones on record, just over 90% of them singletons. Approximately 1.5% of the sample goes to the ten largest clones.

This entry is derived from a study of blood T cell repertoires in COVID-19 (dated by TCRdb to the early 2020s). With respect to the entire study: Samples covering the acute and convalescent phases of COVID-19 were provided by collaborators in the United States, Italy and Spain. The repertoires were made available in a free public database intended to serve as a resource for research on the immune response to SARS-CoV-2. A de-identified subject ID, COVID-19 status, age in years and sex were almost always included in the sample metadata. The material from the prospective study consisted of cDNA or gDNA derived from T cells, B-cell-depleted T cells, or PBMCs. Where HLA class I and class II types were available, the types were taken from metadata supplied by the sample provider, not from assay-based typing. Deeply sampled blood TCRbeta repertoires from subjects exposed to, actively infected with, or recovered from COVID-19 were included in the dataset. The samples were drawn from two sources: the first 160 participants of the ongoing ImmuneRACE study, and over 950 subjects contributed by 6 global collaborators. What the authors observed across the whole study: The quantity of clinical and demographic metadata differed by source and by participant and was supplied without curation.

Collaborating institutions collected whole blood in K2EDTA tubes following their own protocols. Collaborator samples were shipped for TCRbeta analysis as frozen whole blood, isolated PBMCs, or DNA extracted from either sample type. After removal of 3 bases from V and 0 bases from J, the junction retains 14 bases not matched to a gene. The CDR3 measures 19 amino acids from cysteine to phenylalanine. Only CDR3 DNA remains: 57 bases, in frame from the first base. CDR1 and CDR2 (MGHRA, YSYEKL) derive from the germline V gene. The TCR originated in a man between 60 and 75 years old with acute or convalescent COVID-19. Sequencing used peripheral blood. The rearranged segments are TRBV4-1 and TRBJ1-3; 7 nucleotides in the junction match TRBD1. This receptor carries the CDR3 CASSHKEAGTVDSGNTIYF. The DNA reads TGCGCCAGCAGCCATAAGGAAGCCGGGACAGTGGACTCTGGAAACACCATATATTTT.